The clone carrying this T cell receptor beta chain was detected only a few times. Its specificity is not known. This sample was taken from a study of T cell repertoires in cytomegalovirus infection. The V gene's germline CDR1 is ENHRY and CDR2 SYGVKD. After removal of 1 base from V and 4 bases from J, the junction contained 3 bases not matched to a gene. This CDR3 has 16 amino acids. Study results and limitations: HLA-C-restricted CMV-specific TCR beta clonotypes were dominant in the ex vivo response. Cumulative public TCR beta family frequency identified CMV carriers with the relevant HLA.

Via MiXCR, TCRdb re-called the reads, giving one row per CDR3 protein. The sample records approximately 310,000 distinct CDR3 sequences, around 25% being singletons. The sample in question was cultured PBMCs, obtained from culture after CMV antigen stimulation. The TCR originated in a human donor in good health (CMV status not recorded). Some clones in this sample may be carry-over from other donors' samples. The V and J genes are TRBV10-3 and TRBJ2-1, with 11 bases that match TRBD2. The CDR3 sequence: CAISEYRLAGYNEQFF. The CDR3 DNA reads TGTGCCATCAGTGAGTACAGACTAGCGGGGTACAATGAGCAGTTCTTC.